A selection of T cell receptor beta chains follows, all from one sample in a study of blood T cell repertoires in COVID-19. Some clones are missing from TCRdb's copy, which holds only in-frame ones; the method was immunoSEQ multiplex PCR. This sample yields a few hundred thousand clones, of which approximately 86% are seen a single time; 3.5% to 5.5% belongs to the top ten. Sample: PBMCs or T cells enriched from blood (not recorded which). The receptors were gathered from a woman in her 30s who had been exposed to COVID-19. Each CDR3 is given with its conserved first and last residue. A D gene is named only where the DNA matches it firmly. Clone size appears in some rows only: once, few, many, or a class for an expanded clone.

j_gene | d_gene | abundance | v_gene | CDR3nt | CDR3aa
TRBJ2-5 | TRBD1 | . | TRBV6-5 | TGTGCCAGCACCCTAGGGGGGACAGGGTATTTGACCCAGTACTTC | CASTLGGTGYLTQYF
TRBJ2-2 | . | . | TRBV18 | TGTGCCAGCTCACGAGACAGGGTGAAGGGACTCCAGACCACCGGGGAGCTGTTTTTT | CASSRDRVKGLQTTGELFF
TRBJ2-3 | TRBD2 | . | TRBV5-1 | TGCGCCAGCAGCTGGACTAGCGGGGGACCTCTCTCCACAGATACGCAGTATTTT | CASSWTSGGPLSTDTQYF
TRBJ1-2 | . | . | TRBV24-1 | TGTGCCACCAGTGACTCGACCCCGGGGGGGATTCGTGGCTACACCTTC | CATSDSTPGGIRGYTF
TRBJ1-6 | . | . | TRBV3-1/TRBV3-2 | TGTGCCAGCAACGGGAACTATAATTCACCCCTCCACTTT | CASNGNYNSPLHF
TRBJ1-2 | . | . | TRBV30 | TGTGCCTGGAATCGACAGAGCGGAGGGTATGGCTACACCTTC | CAWNRQSGGYGYTF
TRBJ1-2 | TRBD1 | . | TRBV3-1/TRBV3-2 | TGTGCCAGCAGTCCGTACTCCACAGGGGGGGATGGCTACACCTTC | CASSPYSTGGDGYTF
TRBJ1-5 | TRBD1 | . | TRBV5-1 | TGCGCCAGCAGCTCCGGGACAGGGGGTCAGCCCCAGCATTTT | CASSSGTGGQPQHF
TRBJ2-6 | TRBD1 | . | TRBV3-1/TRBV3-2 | TGTGCCAGCAGCGGCCGGGACAGCAGCTCTGGGGCCAACGTCCTGACTTTC | CASSGRDSSSGANVLTF
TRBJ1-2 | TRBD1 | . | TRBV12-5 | TGTGCTAGTCTCGAACAGGGGCGGGACTATGGCTACACCTTC | CASLEQGRDYGYTF
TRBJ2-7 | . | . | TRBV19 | TGTGCCAGTATCAATCGGCTAGCGGAGCAGTACTTC | CASINRLAEQYF
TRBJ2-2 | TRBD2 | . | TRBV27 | TGTGCCAGCAGTTTCGGGGCTCTAGCGGGGGGGAACACCGGGGAGCTGTTTTTT | CASSFGALAGGNTGELFF
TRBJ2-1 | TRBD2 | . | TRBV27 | TGTGCCAGCAGTTTACGGTTTGGCGGGGGAGCTATGTACAATGAGCAGTTCTTC | CASSLRFGGGAMYNEQFF
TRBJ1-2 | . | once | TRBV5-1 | TGCGCCAGCAGCTTGGTTGGGGAGGATGGCTACACCTTC | CASSLVGEDGYTF
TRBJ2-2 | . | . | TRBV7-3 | TGTGCCAGCAGCTTTGGGCAGGGGTCCGGGGAGCTGTTTTTT | CASSFGQGSGELFF
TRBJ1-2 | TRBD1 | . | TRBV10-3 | TGTGCCATCAGTGAGCGACCGGGACAGGGCTATGGCTACACCTTC | CAISERPGQGYGYTF
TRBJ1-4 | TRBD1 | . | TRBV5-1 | TGCGCCAGCAGCTTGGGTGAGGGGGCCGAAAAACTGTTTTTT | CASSLGEGAEKLFF
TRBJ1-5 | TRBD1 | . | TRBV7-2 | TGTGCCAGCAGCTTAATGCGACAGGGAGGTGGGCCCCAGCATTTT | CASSLMRQGGGPQHF
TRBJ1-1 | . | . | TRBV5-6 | TGTGCCAGCAGCTTGGGCTGGGGCGGCATGAACACTGAAGCTTTCTTT | CASSLGWGGMNTEAFF
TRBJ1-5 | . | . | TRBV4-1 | TGCGCCAGCAGCCAAGATATGGACAGTTTAGTTCAGCCCCAGCATTTT | CASSQDMDSLVQPQHF
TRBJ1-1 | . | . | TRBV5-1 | TGCGCCAGCAGCCAGGGAATGAACACTGAAGCTTTCTTT | CASSQGMNTEAFF
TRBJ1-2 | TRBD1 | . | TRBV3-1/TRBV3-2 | TGTGCCAGCAGCCACCTGACAGGGGGCGGGGATGGCTACACCTTC | CASSHLTGGGDGYTF
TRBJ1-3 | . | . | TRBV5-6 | TGTGCCAGCAGCTTCGGGACTACAGCGTCCACCATATATTTT | CASSFGTTASTIYF
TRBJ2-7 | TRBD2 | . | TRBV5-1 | TGCGCCAGCAGCTTGGGAGGTAGCGGGACATCCTACGAGCAGTACTTC | CASSLGGSGTSYEQYF
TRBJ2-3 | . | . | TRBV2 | TGTGCCAGCCAAGGGGCGGATACGCAGTATTTT | CASQGADTQYF
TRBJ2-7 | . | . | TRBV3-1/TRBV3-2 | TGTGCCAGCAGCCAAGCCATGAGCTCCTACGAGCAGTACTTC | CASSQAMSSYEQYF
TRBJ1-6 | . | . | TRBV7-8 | TGTGCCAGCAGCTTAGCTTCGGGAAGCTCCTATAATTCACCCCTCCACTTT | CASSLASGSSYNSPLHF
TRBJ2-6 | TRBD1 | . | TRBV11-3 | TGTGCCAGCAGGCAGGACAGGGCTGGGGCCAACGTCCTGACTTTC | CASRQDRAGANVLTF
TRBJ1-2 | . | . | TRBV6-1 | TGTGCCAGCAGTGAACAGGGGAACTATGGCTACACCTTC | CASSEQGNYGYTF
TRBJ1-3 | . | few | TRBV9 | TGTGCCAGCAGCGAACGAGGGCCTGGAAACACCATATATTTT | CASSERGPGNTIYF
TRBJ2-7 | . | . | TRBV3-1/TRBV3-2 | TGTGCCAGCACCCCGGGACACTTCTACGAGCAGTACTTC | CASTPGHFYEQYF
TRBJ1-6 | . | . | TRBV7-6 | TGTGCCAGCAGCTTAGCGGCCCCCGGGGGGGGCACCTATAATTCACCCCTCCACTTT | CASSLAAPGGGTYNSPLHF
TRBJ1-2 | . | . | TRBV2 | TGTGCCAGCAGTACAGGACCCTATGGCTACACCTTC | CASSTGPYGYTF
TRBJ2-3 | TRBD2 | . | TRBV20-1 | TGCAGTGCTAGTTCACTAGCGGGGGATACAGATACGCAGTATTTT | CSASSLAGDTDTQYF
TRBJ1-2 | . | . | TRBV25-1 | TGTGCCAGCAGCGAGGGGGGGAGCCTGCTCTCCTATGGCTACACCTTC | CASSEGGSLLSYGYTF
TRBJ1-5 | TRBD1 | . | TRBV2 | TGTGCCAGCAGTGGACAGGGGGTAAGAAGCAATCAGCCCCAGCATTTT | CASSGQGVRSNQPQHF